Listed here are 22 T cell receptor beta chains from one sample, sequenced in a study of cytomegalovirus exposure and HLA in healthy donors. PCR used 60 Vbeta primers and 13 Jbeta primers. Only in-frame clones appear in the TCRdb table, and some are missing; sequencing was by immunoSEQ multiplex PCR. The profile shows under 200,000 clones, about 77% of them singletons. Input material: PBMCs. The receptors shown here come from a man aged 30 to 45 in good health and CMV-seronegative.

The chain couples TRBV19 to TRBJ2-7; unclear D gene. V lost 5 bases, J lost 5 bases, and 13 bases lay in between. In germline, CDR1 is LNHDA, CDR2 SQIVND (reference sequence). The CDR3 length is 13 residues. The CDR3 DNA reads TGTGCCAGTAGTGAAGACATTGATAACGAGCAGTACTTC. Amino acid sequence: CASSEDIDNEQYF.

The CDR3 is CASSLAWTSGLKPYEQYF. The CDR3 nucleotides read TGTGCCAGCAGCTTAGCGTGGACTAGCGGGCTGAAACCCTACGAGCAGTACTTC. J is TRBJ2-7 and V is TRBV7-2; 11 bases agree with TRBD2. The CDR3 runs to 18 residues. Germline CDR1 SGHTA, CDR2 FQGNSA. V gave up 0 bases and J gave up 2 bases; unmatched junction bases: 9.

This chain connects TRBV28 to TRBJ1-2; the D is unclear. The CDR3 sequence is 15 residues long. V was cut by 2 bases and J by 7 bases, with 17 bases left in between. The germline CDR1 and CDR2 sequences are MDHEN and SYDVKM. The CDR3 DNA sequence: TGTGCCAGCAGTTTAGATGGTCGGAAAGGGAGTGGCTACACCTTC. Residues: CASSLDGRKGSGYTF.

This clone showed up just a few times. V and J are TRBV29-1 and TRBJ2-5, with a tentative D call TRBD1 (7 bases). V was trimmed by 7 bases and J by 4 bases, leaving 16 bases between them. Germline V gene lookup returns CDR1 SQVTM and CDR2 ANQGSEA. This CDR3 has 13 residues. DNA for the CDR3: TGCAGCGGGGCCCAGGGGGGTGGAGAGACCCAGTACTTC. Its translation: CSGAQGGGETQYF.

The chain recombines TRBV9 with TRBJ2-2, with no clear D. The CDR3 sequence is 13 residues long. CDR1 and CDR2 from the germline V gene are SGDLS and YYNGEE. V was clipped by 4 bases and J by 7 bases, with 11 bases between them. This CDR3 is CASSLSVGGELFF. CDR3 sequence (DNA): TGTGCCAGCAGCCTAAGCGTGGGCGGGGAGCTGTTTTTT.

This clone was counted only a few times. This sequence joins TRBV7-8 and TRBJ2-7; 7 bases agree with TRBD2. Germline assignment: CDR1 SGHVS and CDR2 FQNEAQ. Trimming took 0 bases from V and 3 from J; bases not matched to a gene: 2. This CDR3 has 14 amino acids. CDR3 in amino acids: CASSLAERGYEQYF. The CDR3 DNA follows: TGTGCCAGCAGCTTAGCTGAGCGGGGCTACGAGCAGTACTTC.

Here the CDR3 DNA reads TGTGCCAGTAGATTTAACAATGAGCAGTTCTTC. Protein sequence: CASRFNNEQFF. V is TRBV19 and J is TRBJ2-1; D not resolved. CDR3 length: 11 residues. CDR1 and CDR2 (germline): LNHDA, SQIVND (reference sequence). Trimming stripped 6 bases from V and 5 bases from J, with 5 bases between.

The rearrangement joins TRBV5-4 to TRBJ2-7; 7 nucleotides align to TRBD2. Trimming at V came to 3 bases and at J to 0 bases, leaving 12 bases not matched to a gene. Germline loops: CDR1 SGHNT, CDR2 YYREEE (reference sequence). The CDR3 consists of 17 residues. The CDR3 here is CASSSGVGGRSSYEQYF. CDR3 DNA: TGTGCCAGCAGCTCTGGGGTCGGCGGGAGAAGCTCCTACGAGCAGTACTTC.

The rearrangement uses TRBV19 and TRBJ2-3; tentative D call: TRBD1 (6 bases). Deletions cut 5 bases from V and 2 bases from J, with 8 bases between. Germline values: CDR1 LNHDA, CDR2 SQIVND (reference sequence). CDR3 length equals 13 residues. CDR3 DNA: TGTGCCAGTAGTCAGGGGAACACAGATACGCAGTATTTT. Translated: CASSQGNTDTQYF.

V gene TRBV9 combines with J gene TRBJ1-4; D might be TRBD1 (6 bases). This CDR3 is 14 amino acids long. V was cut by 3 bases and J by 7 bases, with 13 bases left in between. Germline loops: CDR1 SGDLS, CDR2 YYNGEE. CDR3 residues: CASSAHGGGEKLFF. Here the CDR3 DNA reads TGTGCCAGCAGCGCCCATGGGGGCGGTGAAAAACTGTTTTTT.

The sample holds one count of this clone. This chain uses TRBV5-4 with TRBJ2-3, with a weak D call TRBD2 (6 bases). This CDR3 has 18 amino acids. CDR1 and CDR2 (germline): SGHNT, YYREEE (reference sequence). V gave up 2 bases and J gave up 0 bases, with 19 bases separating them. DNA for the CDR3: TGTGCCAGCAGCTTTCCTTCCGCGTCGGGACTTAGCACAGATACGCAGTATTTT. Translated, it gives CASSFPSASGLSTDTQYF. Together with reference TRBV5-4 and TRBJ2-3, the CDR3 gives the full variable domain: ETGVTQSPTHLIKTRGQQVTLRCSSQSGHNTVSWYQQALGQGPQFIFQYYREEENGRGNFPPRFSGLQFPNYSSELNVNALELDDSALYLCASSFPSASGLSTDTQYFGPGTRLTVL.

V and J are TRBV7-2 and TRBJ2-5; a weak D match, TRBD2 (5 bases). V lost 11 bases, J lost 4 bases, and 17 bases lay in between. Germline V gene sequence: CDR1 SGHTA, CDR2 FQGNSA. CDR3 size: 13 residues. The CDR3 protein is CAGSVGRGETQYF. The CDR3 DNA sequence: TGTGCCGGTTCTGTGGGTCGGGGAGAGACCCAGTACTTC.

V is TRBV30 and J is TRBJ1-6; D is perhaps TRBD1 (6 bases). Per the germline V gene, CDR1 is GTSNPN and CDR2 is SVGIG (reference sequence). This CDR3 contains 12 residues. With 4 bases removed from V and 7 bases from J, the gap between germline ends came to 8 bases. CDR3: CAWKGGNSPLHF. The CDR3 nucleotides are TGTGCCTGGAAGGGGGGGAATTCACCCCTCCACTTT.

This clone was counted a few times. This chain uses TRBV4-1 with TRBJ2-2; the D gene is possibly TRBD1 (7 bases). CDR1 and CDR2 from the germline V gene are MGHRA and YSYEKL. The CDR3 covers 17 residues. Trimming removed 0 bases from V and 4 bases from J, with 15 bases in between. CDR3 in DNA: TGCGCCAGCAGCCAAGATCGCGGGACAGCACCCACCGGGGAGCTGTTTTTT. Translated, it gives CASSQDRGTAPTGELFF.

This chain links TRBV7-8 with TRBJ1-1; weak D call: TRBD1 (5 bases). V was shortened by 5 bases and J by 4 bases, with 14 bases between the two germline ends. The CDR3 has 14 residues. Germline CDR1 reads SGHVS; CDR2 reads FQNEAQ. The CDR3: CASSPRRGGTEAFF. CDR3 bases: TGTGCCAGCAGCCCCAGAAGGGGAGGCACTGAAGCTTTCTTT.

The chain links TRBV5-1 to TRBJ2-6, with TRBD1 identical over 7 bases. Germline CDR1 and CDR2: SGHRS and YFSETQ. With V trimmed by 4 bases and J by 1 base, 17 bases remained unmatched. CDR3 size: 20 residues. The CDR3 is CASSPQPISTGLSGANVLTF. CDR3 nucleotides: TGCGCCAGCAGCCCCCAACCTATCTCGACAGGGCTATCTGGGGCCAACGTCCTGACTTTC.

CDR3 sequence: CASRQGVKETQYF. In DNA form, the CDR3 reads TGTGCCAGCAGACAGGGGGTGAAAGAGACCCAGTACTTC. This chain joins TRBV5-4 and TRBJ2-5, with 8 bases lining up with TRBD1. The CDR3 covers 13 residues. J gave up 3 bases and V 5 bases, and 3 bases lay outside the gene matches. The germline gives CDR1 SGHNT, CDR2 YYREEE (reference sequence).

The chain couples TRBV9 to TRBJ2-1, with D perhaps matching TRBD1 (5 bases). The length of the CDR3 is 14 residues. With 0 bases removed from V and 6 bases from J, the gap between germline ends came to 10 bases. The germline V gene has CDR1 SGDLS and CDR2 YYNGEE. CDR3 bases: TGTGCCAGCAGCGTAGAGGTCAGGGCCAATGAGCAGTTCTTC. As protein: CASSVEVRANEQFF.

The chain couples TRBV7-2 to TRBJ2-2; 7 bases line up with TRBD1. The CDR3 has 13 amino acids. With V trimmed by 2 bases and J by 6 bases, 0 bases remained unmatched. Germline lookup yields CDR1 SGHTA and CDR2 FQGNSA. The CDR3 sequence: CASSLTGAGELFF. CDR3 in DNA: TGTGCCAGCAGCTTAACAGGGGCCGGGGAGCTGTTTTTT.

The gene calls are TRBV10-3 and TRBJ1-4, with unresolved D. CDR3 length: 14 amino acids. Trimming stripped 6 bases from V and 1 base from J, with 9 bases between. Germline lookup yields CDR1 ENHRY and CDR2 SYGVKD. The CDR3 loop is CAISPRETNEKLFF. CDR3 nucleotides: TGTGCCATCAGCCCCCGAGAAACTAATGAAAAACTGTTTTTT.

The chain carries TRBV7-6 and TRBJ2-3, with 7 bases lining up with TRBD1. CDR3 length: 16 amino acids. The junction had 7 bases not matched to a gene; V was cut back by 4 bases and J by 0 bases. Germline CDR1 SGHVS, CDR2 FNYEAQ. CDR3 DNA: TGTGCCAGCAGCTCTACAGGGGTCCTTAGCACAGATACGCAGTATTTT. It translates to CASSSTGVLSTDTQYF.

The rearrangement joins TRBV14 to TRBJ1-2; possibly TRBD1 for D (6 bases). This CDR3 region has 15 residues. V was trimmed by 4 bases and J by 3 bases, leaving 15 bases between them. The germline CDR1 and CDR2 sequences are SGHDN and FVKESK. The CDR3 sequence: CASSPQGLTHYGYTF. The CDR3 region has the DNA TGTGCCAGCAGCCCCCAGGGGCTCACACACTATGGCTACACCTTC.